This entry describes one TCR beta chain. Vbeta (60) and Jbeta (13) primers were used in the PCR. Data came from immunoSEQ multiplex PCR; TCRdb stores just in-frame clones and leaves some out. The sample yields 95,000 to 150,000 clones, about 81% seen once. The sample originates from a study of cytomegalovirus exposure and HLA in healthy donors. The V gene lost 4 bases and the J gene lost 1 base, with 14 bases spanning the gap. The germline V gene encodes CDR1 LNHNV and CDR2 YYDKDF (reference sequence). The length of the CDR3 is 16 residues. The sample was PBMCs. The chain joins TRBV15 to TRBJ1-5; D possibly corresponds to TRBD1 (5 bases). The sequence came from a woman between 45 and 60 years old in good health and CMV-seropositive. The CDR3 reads CATSTSGKGSNQPQHF. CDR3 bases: TGTGCCACCAGCACATCAGGGAAGGGGAGCAATCAGCCCCAGCATTTT. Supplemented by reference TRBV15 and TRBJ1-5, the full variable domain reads DAMVIQNPRYQVTQFGKPVTLSCSQTLNHNVMYWYQQKSSQAPKLLFHYYDKDFNNEADTPDNFQSRRPNTSFCFLDIRSPGLGDTAMYLCATSTSGKGSNQPQHFGDGTRLSIL.